This record covers a single T cell receptor (beta chain). TCRdb re-called the RT-PCR reads with MiXCR, one entry per CDR3 protein. The sample lists approximately 200,000 distinct CDR3 sequences, roughly an eighth occurring once. This record comes from a study of patients and donors after allogeneic stem cell transplantation. The germline V and J ends were trimmed by 4 bases and 6 bases, with 14 bases remaining between them. The length of the CDR3 is 14 residues. Germline values: CDR1 SGHRS, CDR2 YFSETQ. The chain joins TRBV5-1 to TRBJ2-1; D call uncertain. The receptor was derived from a human donor who was either an allogeneic HSCT recipient or a stem cell or donor lymphocyte infusion donor (not recorded which). It is not recorded whose cells these are; they may come from a transplant donor. Sequencing was performed on blood, either unsorted or a sorted T cell fraction (not recorded which). In DNA form, the CDR3 reads TGCGCCAGCAGCGCGCCTACCTCGGGCAATGAGCAGTTCTTC. This gives the protein CASSAPTSGNEQFF.